This paragraph reports one TCR beta chain. Trimming removed 6 bases from V and 0 bases from J; junction bases left unmatched: 5. The CDR3 is 16 residues long. This entry is derived from a study of CD8 T cells in Susac syndrome. Reverse transcription of roughly 0.5 to 1 ug RNA was performed with random hexamers. TCRdb re-analysed the immunoSEQ multiplex PCR reads in MiXCR, keeping a single row per CDR3 protein. The profile covers 240,000 or so distinct CDR3 sequences, with almost 97% appearing a single time and roughly 0.1% taken by the ten largest. The rearrangement joins TRBV12-3 or TRBV12-4 to TRBJ2-3; the match to TRBD2 covers 11 bases. The receptor comes from a human donor with Susac syndrome. Source material: CD4+ T cells from PBMCs. CDR3: CASRQRTSGSTDTQYF. The CDR3, as DNA: TGTGCCAGCAGGCAACGGACTAGCGGGAGCACAGATACGCAGTATTTT.